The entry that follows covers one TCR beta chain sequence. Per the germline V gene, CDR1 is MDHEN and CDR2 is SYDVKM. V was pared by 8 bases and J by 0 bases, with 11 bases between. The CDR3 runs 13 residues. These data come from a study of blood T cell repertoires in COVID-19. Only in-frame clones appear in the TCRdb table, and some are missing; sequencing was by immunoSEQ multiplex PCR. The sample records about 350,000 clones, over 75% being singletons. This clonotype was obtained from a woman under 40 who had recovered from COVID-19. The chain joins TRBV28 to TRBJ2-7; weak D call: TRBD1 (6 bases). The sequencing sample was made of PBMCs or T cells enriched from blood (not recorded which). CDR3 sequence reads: CASGTPSSYEQYF. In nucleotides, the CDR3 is TGTGCCAGCGGGACACCTAGCTCCTACGAGCAGTACTTC.